Listed below are T cell receptor beta chains from one sample, sequenced in a study of blood T cell repertoires in COVID-19. Libraries were prepared by immunoSEQ multiplex PCR; TCRdb keeps only in-frame clonotypes and omits some of them. This table holds 350,000 to 450,000 clones, more than 70% found once. The sequencing sample was made of peripheral blood. These receptors were obtained from a man in his forties or fifties with acute or convalescent COVID-19. CDR3s include the opening cysteine and the closing phenylalanine or tryptophan. D genes are given only for firm matches. A row's size may be missing; if present it is once, few, many or a size class.

size,J,length,D,V,CDR3,DNA
-,TRBJ1-1,14,-,TRBV10-3,CAISTPGQNTEAFF,TGTGCCATCAGTACGCCGGGACAGAACACTGAAGCTTTCTTT
-,TRBJ1-1,12,-,TRBV28,CASSLVNTEAFF,TGTGCCAGCAGTCTCGTGAACACTGAAGCTTTCTTT
-,TRBJ1-2,14,-,TRBV11-2,CASSPVRGWRGYTF,TGTGCCAGCAGCCCCGTGCGGGGGTGGAGAGGCTACACCTTC
-,TRBJ1-1,14,-,TRBV28,CASSLPPRNTEAFF,TGTGCCAGCAGTTTACCCCCGCGAAACACTGAAGCTTTCTTT
-,TRBJ1-5,17,TRBD1,TRBV5-6,CASSLELGTGAFQPQHF,TGTGCCAGCAGCTTGGAGTTAGGGACAGGGGCTTTTCAGCCCCAGCATTTT
-,TRBJ1-2,16,TRBD1,TRBV28,CASSLGGDRGDYGYTF,TGTGCCAGCAGCCTTGGTGGGGACAGGGGCGACTATGGCTACACCTTC
-,TRBJ2-5,14,TRBD1,TRBV9,CASTTGTERETQYF,TGTGCCAGCACCACCGGGACAGAAAGAGAGACCCAGTACTTC
-,TRBJ2-1,16,TRBD2,TRBV27,CASSRPLAGGPSEQFF,TGTGCCAGCAGCCGACCCCTAGCGGGAGGGCCAAGTGAGCAGTTCTTC
-,TRBJ2-3,11,-,TRBV10-3,CATTGADTQYF,TGTGCCACCACCGGAGCGGATACGCAGTATTTT
many,TRBJ2-2,16,-,TRBV19,CASSMGTRLNTGELFF,TGTGCCAGTAGTATGGGAACTAGGTTAAACACCGGGGAGCTGTTTTTT
-,TRBJ1-2,13,-,TRBV12-3/TRBV12-4,CASSPSVQGGYTF,TGTGCCAGCAGCCCCTCGGTTCAGGGCGGCTACACCTTC
-,TRBJ2-7,16,-,TRBV6-2/TRBV6-3,CASSYPGAEGTGKEYF,TGTGCCAGCAGTTACCCGGGCGCAGAGGGAACGGGAAAGGAGTACTTC
-,TRBJ2-3,16,-,TRBV29-1,CSVEAAVGGGTDTQYF,TGCAGCGTTGAAGCCGCGGTCGGAGGGGGCACAGATACGCAGTATTTT
-,TRBJ1-3,16,TRBD1,TRBV30,CAWGSSDRYSGNTIYF,TGTGCCTGGGGTTCTTCGGACAGGTACTCTGGAAACACCATATATTTT
once,TRBJ1-1,16,TRBD1,TRBV3-1/TRBV3-2,CASSQEAGTGDTEAFF,TGTGCCAGCAGCCAAGAGGCAGGGACAGGGGACACTGAAGCTTTCTTT
-,TRBJ2-1,14,-,TRBV19,CASSKDSVNNEQFF,TGTGCCAGTAGTAAGGACTCCGTAAACAATGAGCAGTTCTTC
-,TRBJ2-1,18,TRBD2,TRBV6-2/TRBV6-3,CASSPWGSGGGIYNEQFF,TGTGCCAGCAGTCCCTGGGGTAGCGGGGGGGGTATCTACAATGAGCAGTTCTTC
-,TRBJ2-4,17,-,TRBV4-2,CASSQDRDSLAKNIQYF,TGTGCCAGCAGCCAAGATCGAGACAGTCTAGCCAAAAACATTCAGTACTTC
once,TRBJ2-2,14,-,TRBV2,CASRATRMYGELFF,TGTGCCAGCAGGGCGACTAGGATGTACGGGGAGCTGTTTTTT
once,TRBJ1-1,14,-,TRBV5-1,CASSLGRANTEAFF,TGCGCCAGCAGCTTGGGCAGGGCAAACACTGAAGCTTTCTTT
few,TRBJ1-6,19,TRBD1,TRBV13,CASSLKPPGQGNSNSPLHF,TGTGCCAGCAGCTTAAAACCCCCGGGACAGGGGAATTCCAATTCACCCCTCCACTTT
-,TRBJ2-1,15,-,TRBV5-1,CASSLEDSEYNEQFF,TGCGCCAGCAGCTTGGAGGACAGCGAGTACAATGAGCAGTTCTTC
once,TRBJ2-1,15,-,TRBV4-2,CASSQGLVGRNEQFF,TGTGCCAGCAGCCAAGGTCTAGTCGGCCGCAATGAGCAGTTCTTC
-,TRBJ1-3,15,-,TRBV7-2,CASSTSTASGNTIYF,TGTGCCAGCAGCACCTCGACAGCCTCTGGAAACACCATATATTTT
-,TRBJ1-4,17,-,TRBV28,CASSLGPPRRVDEKLFF,TGTGCCAGCAGTTTAGGCCCACCGCGCAGGGTAGATGAAAAACTGTTTTTT
-,TRBJ1-1,14,-,TRBV18,CASSPLRGETEAFF,TGTGCCAGCTCACCACTCCGGGGAGAGACTGAAGCTTTCTTT
-,TRBJ2-2,17,TRBD1,TRBV5-8,CASSYWTGDANTGELFF,TGTGCCAGCAGCTATTGGACAGGGGATGCGAACACCGGGGAGCTGTTTTTT
-,TRBJ2-1,16,TRBD1,TRBV5-1,CASSSRGGETYNEQFF,TGCGCCAGCAGCTCGAGAGGGGGCGAGACCTACAATGAGCAGTTCTTC
-,TRBJ1-5,18,-,TRBV25-1,CARSSRTETLYSNQPQHF,TGTGCCAGAAGCTCCAGGACAGAGACTTTATATAGCAATCAGCCCCAGCATTTT
-,TRBJ1-2,14,TRBD1,TRBV30,CAWSAPGQIYGYTF,TGTGCCTGGAGTGCCCCGGGACAGATCTATGGCTACACCTTC
-,TRBJ2-1,13,-,TRBV30,CAWNPRDGGEQFF,TGTGCCTGGAATCCCCGCGATGGTGGTGAGCAGTTCTTC
-,TRBJ2-1,15,-,TRBV28,CASSFRGSPANEQFF,TGTGCCAGCAGTTTTAGGGGGAGTCCGGCGAATGAGCAGTTCTTC
-,TRBJ2-2,16,TRBD2,TRBV9,CASSAPSGGPFGELFF,TGTGCCAGCAGCGCACCGTCGGGGGGGCCATTCGGGGAGCTGTTTTTT
-,TRBJ2-7,15,-,TRBV28,CASSLPRGSDYEQYF,TGTGCCAGCAGTCTCCCTCGGGGATCCGACTACGAGCAGTACTTC
once,TRBJ2-3,16,TRBD2,TRBV10-2,CASKFKRDGRADTQYF,TGCGCCAGCAAGTTCAAGCGGGACGGAAGGGCAGATACGCAGTATTTT
-,TRBJ1-1,15,-,TRBV7-9,CASSLQTGPNTEAFF,TGTGCCAGCAGCTTACAGACAGGCCCGAACACTGAAGCTTTCTTT
-,TRBJ1-2,16,TRBD1,TRBV7-6,CASSLALGQGDYGYTF,TGTGCCAGCAGCTTAGCGCTTGGACAGGGGGACTATGGCTACACCTTC
-,TRBJ2-3,14,-,TRBV6-6,CASGRGDGTDTQYF,TGTGCCAGCGGCCGCGGGGACGGCACAGATACGCAGTATTTT
once,TRBJ1-4,12,-,TRBV4-2,CASSPGGEKLFF,TGTGCCAGCAGCCCCGGGGGAGAAAAACTGTTTTTT
few,TRBJ1-3,17,-,TRBV7-2,CASSLALFRGSGNTIYF,TGTGCCAGCAGCTTAGCGTTGTTCCGCGGCTCTGGAAACACCATATATTTT
-,TRBJ1-1,14,-,TRBV28,CASRPWGGLTEAFF,TGTGCCAGCAGACCATGGGGGGGGCTGACTGAAGCTTTCTTT
-,TRBJ1-2,15,TRBD1,TRBV4-1,CASRRPGQGHQGYTF,TGCGCCAGCAGGAGACCGGGACAGGGACATCAAGGCTACACCTTC
-,TRBJ2-5,15,-,TRBV11-3,CASSFGRTIQETQYF,TGTGCCAGCAGCTTTGGAAGGACAATCCAAGAGACCCAGTACTTC
-,TRBJ1-4,13,-,TRBV27,CASSSGGGEKLFF,TGTGCCAGCAGTTCGGGGGGTGGTGAAAAACTGTTTTTT
-,TRBJ2-7,12,-,TRBV6-1,CASSESPYEQYF,TGTGCCAGCAGTGAGTCTCCCTACGAGCAGTACTTC
-,TRBJ1-1,14,-,TRBV30,CAWSVGAANTEAFF,TGTGCCTGGAGTGTAGGGGCAGCCAACACTGAAGCTTTCTTT
once,TRBJ1-3,16,TRBD1,TRBV6-5,CASSLAGTGGGNTIYF,TGTGCCAGCAGTTTAGCCGGGACAGGGGGCGGAAACACCATATATTTT
-,TRBJ2-7,13,-,TRBV9,CASSVGLGDEQYF,TGTGCCAGCAGCGTAGGGTTGGGCGACGAGCAGTACTTC
-,TRBJ1-1,15,TRBD1,TRBV6-5,CASSKLWTGNTEAFF,TGTGCCAGCAGTAAACTCTGGACAGGGAACACTGAAGCTTTCTTT
few,TRBJ1-1,18,TRBD1,TRBV10-1,CASSLRDRGPGLNTEAFF,TGCGCCAGCAGCCTGAGGGACAGGGGGCCGGGACTGAACACTGAAGCTTTCTTT
-,TRBJ2-3,15,-,TRBV7-3,CASSLQGIRTDTQYF,TGTGCCAGCAGCTTACAGGGTATTAGAACAGATACGCAGTATTTT
-,TRBJ2-1,13,-,TRBV23-1,CASSHAGYNEQFF,TGCGCCAGCAGTCATGCAGGGTACAATGAGCAGTTCTTC
-,TRBJ2-2,14,-,TRBV29-1,CSVTEGAKAGELFF,TGCAGCGTGACCGAAGGGGCTAAGGCCGGGGAGCTGTTTTTT
-,TRBJ1-2,15,-,TRBV4-1,CASSPLGRQLYGYTF,TGCGCCAGCAGCCCATTGGGGCGGCAGCTCTATGGCTACACCTTC
-,TRBJ1-6,13,-,TRBV19,CASSTGWNSPLHF,TGTGCCAGTAGTACAGGGTGGAATTCACCCCTCCACTTT